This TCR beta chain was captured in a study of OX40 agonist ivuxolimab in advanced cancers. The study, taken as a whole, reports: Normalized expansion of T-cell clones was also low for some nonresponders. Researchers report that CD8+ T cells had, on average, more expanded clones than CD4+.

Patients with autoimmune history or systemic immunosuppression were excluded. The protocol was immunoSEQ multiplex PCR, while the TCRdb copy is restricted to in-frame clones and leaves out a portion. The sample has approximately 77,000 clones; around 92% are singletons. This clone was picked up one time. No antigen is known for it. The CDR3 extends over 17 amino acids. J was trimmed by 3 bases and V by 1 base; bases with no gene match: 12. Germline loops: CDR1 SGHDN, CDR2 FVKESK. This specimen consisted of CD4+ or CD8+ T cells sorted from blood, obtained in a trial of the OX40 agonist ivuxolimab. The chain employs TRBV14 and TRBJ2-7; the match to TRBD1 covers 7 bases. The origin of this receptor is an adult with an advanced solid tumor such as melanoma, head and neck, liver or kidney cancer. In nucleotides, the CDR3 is TGTGCCAGCAGCCAAGGCGCCGGGACAGCAATTTTCTACGAGCAGTACTTC. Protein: CASSQGAGTAIFYEQYF.